The 26 T cell receptor beta chains below come from one sample, sequenced in a study of T cells in Graves' hyperthyroidism and ophthalmopathy. RNA transcripts yielded amplified TCR beta CDR3 regions. HTBI primers were the set used in a first-round RT-PCR of the TCR CDR3. TCRdb reprocessed the multiplex PCR reads with MiXCR, giving one entry per CDR3 protein. The repertoire has approximately 200,000 distinct CDR3 sequences, approximately 20% of them found once; the top ten carry roughly 44%. The sequenced sample was blood. All receptors come from a man in his forties with Graves' hyperthyroidism.

This clonotype was counted ten times or more. This chain connects TRBV6-2 or TRBV6-3 to TRBJ2-3; the D gene is possibly TRBD2 (7 bases). This CDR3 contains 14 residues. CDR1 and CDR2 (germline): MNHEY, SVGEGT. The V and J ends lost 2 bases and 2 bases respectively, with 8 bases between them. CDR3 in DNA: TGTGCCAGCAGTTACGGGGGGGCCACAGATACGCAGTATTTT. Protein: CASSYGGATDTQYF.

This clonotype appeared many times. This chain uses TRBV7-3 with TRBJ2-2; D is uncertain. The V end lost 2 bases, the J end lost 2 bases, and 3 bases lay between the germline ends. Germline CDR1 is SGHTA and CDR2 is FQGTGA. The CDR3 covers 13 residues. The CDR3 loop is CASSLENTGELFF. The CDR3 region has the DNA TGTGCCAGCAGCTTAGAAAACACCGGGGAGCTGTTTTTT.

The rearrangement joins TRBV12-3 or TRBV12-4 to TRBJ1-2, with 9 bases lining up with TRBD1. With 4 bases clipped from V and 8 bases from J, the junction kept 14 bases outside the gene matches. The CDR3 contains 16 residues. Here the CDR3 reads CASSSRDRVFSRGYTF. In DNA, the CDR3 is TGTGCCAGCAGTTCAAGGGACAGGGTTTTTAGTCGAGGCTACACCTTC.

The CDR3: CASTDRAYEQYF. The CDR3 DNA follows: TGTGCCAGCACAGACAGGGCCTACGAGCAGTACTTC. The chain links TRBV7-2 to TRBJ2-7; 7 bases map to TRBD1. The ends lost 7 bases at V and 2 bases at J; junction bases unmatched: 2. Germline CDR1 and CDR2: SGHTA and FQGNSA. The CDR3 sequence is 12 residues long.

This clonotype was found many times. The chain links TRBV11-3 to TRBJ2-1; TRBD2 aligns across 13 bases. This CDR3 comprises 15 residues. The trim removed 5 bases at V and 6 bases at J, leaving 4 bases unmatched. Looked up from germline, CDR1 is SGHNT and CDR2 is YENEEA. For the CDR3, the DNA is TGTGCCAGCAGCAGTGGGACTAGCGGGGTCAATGAGCAGTTCTTC. Its protein is CASSSGTSGVNEQFF.

This clonotype was observed at least ten times. CDR3 DNA: TGTGCCAGCAGCTCCGAGCCGCTGGGCGAGCAGTACTTC. Its protein product is CASSSEPLGEQYF. The rearrangement links TRBV5-4 to TRBJ2-7; D uncertain. Looked up from germline, CDR1 is SGHNT and CDR2 is YYREEE (reference sequence). CDR3 length: 13 amino acids. V lost 3 bases and J 6 bases, leaving 13 bases between the germline ends.

This clonotype was observed at least ten times. This chain joins TRBV11-2 and TRBJ2-7; 10 positions agree with TRBD1. With 6 bases clipped from V and 7 bases from J, the junction kept 9 bases outside the gene matches. The CDR3 contains 14 residues. The germline V gene has CDR1 SGHAT and CDR2 FQNNGV. Here the CDR3 reads CASSTGTGDWEQYF. For the CDR3, the DNA is TGTGCCAGCAGTACCGGGACAGGGGATTGGGAGCAGTACTTC.

The chain is built from TRBV10-3 and TRBJ1-5; weak D call: TRBD1 (5 bases). CDR3 length: 15 residues. Germline CDR1 reads ENHRY; CDR2 reads SYGVKD. Trimming shortened V by 2 bases and J by 4 bases, and 12 bases separated the two germline ends. The CDR3 is CAISEDGEGNQPQHF. The DNA for the CDR3 is TGTGCCATCAGTGAGGACGGGGAGGGGAATCAGCCCCAGCATTTT.

This clonotype was observed at least ten times. V gene TRBV20-1 combines with J gene TRBJ2-5; D assignment may be TRBD1 or TRBD2 (6 bases each). The CDR3 runs to 13 residues. The germline CDR1 and CDR2 sequences are DFQATT and SNEGSKA (reference sequence). Between the trimmed V and J ends, which lost 5 bases and 7 bases, there was a span of 17 bases. The CDR3 loop is CSARRGGIATQYF. CDR3 DNA: TGCAGTGCTCGGAGAGGGGGGATCGCGACCCAGTACTTC.

This clonotype was observed a handful of times. The chain uses TRBV20-1 and TRBJ1-1; no clear D gene. Trimming left V 6 bases short and J 3 bases short, with 8 bases between. The CDR3 sequence is 11 residues long. Per germline, CDR1 DFQATT and CDR2 SNEGSKA (reference sequence). DNA for the CDR3: TGCAGTGCACGAAGGGACACTGAAGCTTTCTTT. This sequence encodes CSARRDTEAFF.

In its sample, this clonotype was seen many times. The chain's CDR3 is CASSLITGDTGELFF. In DNA, the CDR3 is TGTGCCAGCAGTTTAATCACAGGGGACACCGGGGAGCTGTTTTTT. The genes are TRBV12-3 or TRBV12-4 and TRBJ2-2; 7 bases are shared with TRBD1. Trimming at V came to 2 bases and at J to 3 bases, leaving 3 bases not matched to a gene. The CDR3 totals 15 residues.

This clonotype came up a few times. The chain recombines TRBV4-2 with TRBJ2-2, with D possibly being TRBD2 (5 bases). Trimming took 1 base from V and 1 from J, leaving 13 bases between them. CDR3 length: 17 amino acids. Per the germline V gene, CDR1 is LGHNA and CDR2 is YNFKEQ. The CDR3, as DNA: TGTGCCAGCAGCCAAGCGGCGTATGCGGGGAACACCGGGGAGCTGTTTTTT. Protein: CASSQAAYAGNTGELFF.

The V call is TRBV13, the J call TRBJ1-1; no reliable D call. In germline, CDR1 is PRHDT, CDR2 FYEKMQ (reference sequence). Trimming shortened V by 10 bases and J by 1 base, and 10 bases separated the two germline ends. This CDR3 is built from 12 residues. CDR3 residues: CATQRGNTEAFF. The CDR3 bases are TGTGCCACCCAGCGGGGGAACACTGAAGCTTTCTTT. The full variable domain, with the rest looked up from reference TRBV13 and TRBJ1-1, is AAGVIQSPRHLIKEKRETATLKCYPIPRHDTVYWYQQGPGQDPQFLISFYEKMQSDKGSIPDRFSAQQFSDYHSELNMSSLELGDSALYFCATQRGNTEAFFGQGTRLTVV.

The chain recombines TRBV5-1 with TRBJ1-2, with 10 bases matching TRBD1. CDR3 length equals 13 residues. Per the germline V gene, CDR1 is SGHRS and CDR2 is YFSETQ. Unmatched junction bases numbered 5, after V lost 4 bases and J lost 8 bases. DNA of the CDR3: TGCGCCAGCAGCATAGGGACAGGGGACGGCTACACCTTC. Its protein product is CASSIGTGDGYTF.

This clonotype was picked up many times. V usage is TRBV5-1 and J usage is TRBJ2-1; 7 bases line up with TRBD2. The V gene end was trimmed by 5 bases and the J gene end by 5 bases; junction bases not matched to a gene: 13. This CDR3 has 16 amino acids. Germline V gene lookup returns CDR1 SGHRS and CDR2 YFSETQ. CDR3: CASRSPTREGHNEQFF. CDR3 sequence (DNA): TGCGCCAGCAGGTCCCCTACCAGGGAGGGGCACAATGAGCAGTTCTTC.

This clonotype was observed at least ten times. CDR3 nucleotides: TGTGCCAGCTCACCGATGGTATTCGGGGGCACCGGGGAGCTGTTTTTT. This codes for CASSPMVFGGTGELFF. The chain links TRBV18 to TRBJ2-2, with D possibly matching TRBD2 (6 bases). CDR3 length: 16 amino acids. Deletions cut 3 bases from V and 4 bases from J, with 15 bases between. Germline V CDR1 and CDR2: KGHSH, LQKENI.

This clonotype was seen only a few times. The chain links TRBV24-1 to TRBJ2-7; no definite D call. Trimming removed 3 bases at V and 5 bases at J, with 13 bases between. The CDR3 totals 14 residues. Germline loops: CDR1 KGHDR, CDR2 SFDVKD. CDR3 protein: CATSDGLAPNEQYF. Written as DNA, the CDR3 is TGTGCCACCAGTGATGGCCTCGCCCCCAACGAGCAGTACTTC.

With respect to this clonotype: A clone one base away is much larger, so this may be a read error. The chain carries TRBV28 and TRBJ1-4; 9 bases are a match to TRBD1. Germline V gene data show CDR1 as MDHEN and CDR2 as SYDVKM. Losses at the gene ends were 6 bases for V and 4 bases for J; bases not matched to a gene: 6. The CDR3 is 15 residues long. CDR3 region: CASRFRQGDNEKLFF. The CDR3 bases are TGTGCCAGCAGGTTTCGACAGGGGGATAATGAAAAACTGTTTTTT.

This clonotype has at least ten counts. The chain joins TRBV25-1 to TRBJ2-5, with D possibly being TRBD1 or TRBD2 (6 bases each). The V gene's germline CDR1 is MGHDK and CDR2 SYGVNS. V lost 8 bases and J lost 4, with 17 bases in between. The CDR3 loop spans 14 amino acids. CDR3 in DNA: TGTGCCAGCGTAGCGGTGGGACACGGAGAGACCCAGTACTTC. This sequence encodes CASVAVGHGETQYF. The full variable domain, rest sourced from reference TRBV25-1 and TRBJ2-5, is EADIYQTPRYLVIGTGKKITLECSQTMGHDKMYWYQQDPGMELHLIHYSYGVNSTEKGDLSSESTVSRIRTEHFPLTLESARPSHTSQYLCASVAVGHGETQYFGPGTRLLVL.

Details on this clonotype: Possible read error: a much larger clone is one base away. The V call is TRBV6-2 or TRBV6-3, the J call TRBJ1-1; D possibly corresponds to TRBD1 (6 bases). Germline V lookup: CDR1 MNHEY, CDR2 SVGEGT. The CDR3 covers 13 residues. V lost 3 bases and J 6 bases, leaving 11 bases between the germline ends. The chain's CDR3 is CASSYYRAAEAFF. The CDR3 nucleotides are TGTGCCAGCAGTTATTACAGGGCCGCTGAAGCTTTCTTT.

This clonotype was picked up a small number of times. The chain links TRBV10-2 to TRBJ1-1; no firm D call. The CDR3 extends over 14 amino acids. Germline V gives CDR1 WSHSY, CDR2 SAAADI. V was shortened by 6 bases and J by 11 bases, with 22 bases between the two germline ends. Here the CDR3 reads CASSEPGDTAVAFF. CDR3 in DNA: TGCGCCAGCAGCGAACCCGGAGACACCGCAGTGGCTTTCTTT.

This clonotype has a handful of counts. The rearrangement links TRBV7-9 to TRBJ1-2; D is ambiguous. The CDR3 length is 13 residues. Between the trimmed V and J ends, which lost 1 base and 3 bases, there was a span of 6 bases. Germline CDR1 SEHNR, CDR2 FQNEAQ (reference sequence). The CDR3 DNA is TGTGCCAGCAGCTTAGGGTACGACTATGGCTACACCTTC. As protein: CASSLGYDYGYTF.

This clonotype has just a few counts. The chain uses TRBV29-1 and TRBJ2-2, with 14 positions matching TRBD2. Unmatched junction bases numbered 7, after V lost 6 bases and J lost 7 bases. CDR3 length: 15 residues. The germline CDR1 and CDR2 sequences are SQVTM and ANQGSEA. This chain's CDR3 is CSVGTSGGPGGELFF. CDR3 nucleotides: TGCAGCGTCGGGACTAGCGGGGGCCCGGGCGGGGAGCTGTTTTTT.

This clonotype occurred many times. The chain combines TRBV5-6 with TRBJ2-7; D is ambiguous. CDR1 is SGHDT, CDR2 YYEEEE, per germline. This CDR3 region has 12 residues. The germline V and J ends were trimmed by 3 bases and 2 bases, with 6 bases remaining between them. The CDR3 DNA reads TGTGCCAGCAGCTGGGATACCTACGAGCAGTACTTC. Amino acids: CASSWDTYEQYF.

The table lists this clonotype with many counts. The rearrangement links TRBV7-9 to TRBJ1-1, with TRBD1 matching over 7 bases. This CDR3 has 14 amino acids. CDR1 and CDR2 from the germline V gene are SEHNR and FQNEAQ (reference sequence). With 0 bases clipped from V and 6 bases from J, the junction kept 4 bases outside the gene matches. The CDR3 coding sequence is TGTGCCAGCAGCTTAGCGGTCAGGGGGGCTGAAGCTTTCTTT. It is translated as CASSLAVRGAEAFF.

This clonotype was detected many times. The rearrangement uses TRBV3-1 and TRBJ1-5; D is undetermined. The CDR3 runs to 14 residues. V dropped 3 bases and J dropped 3 bases, with 9 bases sitting between them. Germline lookup yields CDR1 LGHDT and CDR2 YNNKEL (reference sequence). CDR3: CASSHRGINQPQHF. Written as DNA, the CDR3 is TGTGCCAGCAGCCATCGCGGTATCAATCAGCCCCAGCATTTT.